This T cell receptor (beta chain) originates from a study of PD-1 blockade in classical Hodgkin lymphoma. The study, taken as a whole, reports: What caused the repertoire differences, perhaps disease activity or prior therapy, remains undefined. The baseline diversity of complete responders showed similarity to that of newly diagnosed patients. TCR diversity in CD4+, not CD8+, cells rose significantly by C4D1.

Germline V gene sequence: CDR1 GTSNPN, CDR2 SVGIG (reference sequence). With 3 bases removed from V and 0 bases from J, the gap between germline ends came to 8 bases. CDR3 length: 13 amino acids. This clone was recorded a few times. The antigen remains undetermined. Produced via immunoSEQ multiplex PCR; TCRdb's table is partial and in-frame only. The sample contains roughly 49,000 clones, nearly 90% of which appear only once. Time point meaning: cycle 4 day 1 (C4D1), after 5 to 7 weeks of nivolumab. Every patient was affected by relapse after autologous stem cell transplantation, while exposure to brentuximab vedotin was not uniform.

The TCR comes from a human donor with classical Hodgkin lymphoma. This sequence joins TRBV30 and TRBJ1-1; D unresolved. Sequencing was performed on peripheral blood mononuclear cells (PBMCs), taken before the fourth cycle of nivolumab. Here the CDR3 DNA reads TGTGCCTGGAGGGTTACAGTGAACACTGAAGCTTTCTTT. Residues: CAWRVTVNTEAFF.